The 19 T cell receptor beta chains listed next were all sequenced from one sample in a study of blood T cell repertoires in COVID-19. Measured with immunoSEQ multiplex PCR; TCRdb has only the in-frame clones, and not every one. The sample records around 270,000 clones, 80% to 95% being singletons. Source material: peripheral blood. These receptors originate from a person aged 18-29 years with COVID-19, enrolled during active disease.

The chain has TRBV30 and TRBJ2-1; D call uncertain. V was clipped by 4 bases and J by 5 bases, with 6 bases between them. The V gene's germline CDR1 is GTSNPN and CDR2 SVGIG (reference sequence). CDR3 length equals 11 residues. This chain's CDR3 is CAWTPNNEQFF. CDR3 sequence (DNA): TGTGCCTGGACCCCAAACAATGAGCAGTTCTTC. The whole variable domain, filled in from reference TRBV30 and TRBJ2-1, reads SQTIHQWPATLVQPVGSPLSLECTVEGTSNPNLYWYRQAAGRGLQLLFYSVGIGQISSEVPQNLSASRPQDRQFILSSKKLLLSDSGFYLCAWTPNNEQFFGPGTRLTVL.

The CDR3: CASSLGTQGIYEQYF. The CDR3 nucleotides read TGCGCCAGCAGCTTGGGTACGCAGGGGATTTACGAGCAGTACTTC. The chain carries TRBV5-1 and TRBJ2-7, with a weak D call TRBD1 (6 bases). The CDR3 has 15 residues. Deletions cut 0 bases from V and 4 bases from J, with 14 bases between. Germline V gene lookup returns CDR1 SGHRS and CDR2 YFSETQ.

This sequence joins TRBV4-1 and TRBJ1-5; 9 nucleotides agree with TRBD1. Germline loops: CDR1 MGHRA, CDR2 YSYEKL. The CDR3 runs to 15 residues. V was clipped by 3 bases and J by 3 bases; unmatched bases: 3. In DNA, the CDR3 is TGCGCCAGCAGCCAGGACAGGGGTCCCAATCAGCCCCAGCATTTT. This sequence encodes CASSQDRGPNQPQHF.

The chain carries TRBV24-1 and TRBJ2-7, with 11 nucleotides matching TRBD1. The length of the CDR3 is 14 residues. Germline loops: CDR1 KGHDR, CDR2 SFDVKD. Trimming at V came to 4 bases and at J to 7 bases, leaving 5 bases not matched to a gene. The chain's CDR3 is CATSDPGTGGEQYF. DNA of the CDR3: TGTGCCACCAGTGACCCCGGGACAGGGGGAGAGCAGTACTTC.

This chain joins TRBV7-9 and TRBJ1-2; D is ambiguous. V was clipped by 2 bases and J by 7 bases, with 17 bases between them. CDR3 size: 15 residues. The germline V gene has CDR1 SEHNR and CDR2 FQNEAQ (reference sequence). CDR3 DNA sequence: TGTGCCAGCAGCTTAAGACCGCAGGTGGGCTCTGGCTACACCTTC. Encoded protein: CASSLRPQVGSGYTF.

V gene TRBV24-1 combines with J gene TRBJ2-7; 10 nucleotides line up with TRBD1. CDR1 is KGHDR and CDR2 is SFDVKD in the germline V gene. The V gene end was trimmed by 7 bases and the J gene end by 2 bases; junction bases not matched to a gene: 7. There are 15 residues in the CDR3. This CDR3 is CATSQTGGSTYEQYF. The CDR3 coding sequence is TGTGCCACCAGCCAGACAGGGGGCTCCACCTACGAGCAGTACTTC.

The chain couples TRBV10-3 to TRBJ2-7; 8 bases match TRBD2. From germline, CDR1 is ENHRY and CDR2 SYGVKD. The V segment lost 4 bases and the J segment 0 bases; nucleotides outside the gene matches: 14. CDR3 length: 18 amino acids. The CDR3 sequence is CAISGQNKLSGDSYEQYF. The CDR3 coding sequence is TGTGCCATCAGTGGACAGAACAAACTTAGCGGGGACTCCTACGAGCAGTACTTC.

This sequence joins TRBV10-3 and TRBJ2-1, with 8 positions matching TRBD1. V lost 5 bases, J lost 2 bases, and 5 bases stayed unmatched. CDR1 is ENHRY, CDR2 SYGVKD, per germline. The CDR3 loop spans 15 amino acids. CDR3 loop: CAISPPDRAYNEQFF. Here the CDR3 DNA reads TGTGCCATCAGTCCTCCGGACAGGGCCTACAATGAGCAGTTCTTC.

This CDR3 reads CATSDFESNQPQHF. CDR3 bases: TGTGCCACCAGTGATTTTGAGAGCAATCAGCCCCAGCATTTT. This rearrangement joins TRBV24-1 to TRBJ1-5; D unclear. Germline V CDR1 and CDR2: KGHDR, SFDVKD. This CDR3 has 14 residues. Trimming left V 1 base short and J 1 base short, with 4 bases between.

This clone was recorded only once. The chain carries TRBV4-1 and TRBJ2-3, with 14 positions matching TRBD2. The germline V gene has CDR1 MGHRA and CDR2 YSYEKL. After removal of 0 bases from V and 0 bases from J, the junction contained 8 bases not matched to a gene. The CDR3 has 20 amino acids. Here the CDR3 DNA reads TGCGCCAGCAGCCAAGAGACTAGCGGGAGGGGAAGATCTAGCACAGATACGCAGTATTTT. Encoded protein: CASSQETSGRGRSSTDTQYF.

The rearrangement joins TRBV9 to TRBJ2-1, with 9 bases matching TRBD2. This CDR3 comprises 20 residues. Germline V lookup: CDR1 SGDLS, CDR2 YYNGEE. Trimming removed 10 bases from V and 5 bases from J; junction bases left unmatched: 28. The chain's CDR3 is CARRVAGGGGAGVPHNEQFF. CDR3 in DNA: TGTGCCCGCCGCGTCGCGGGGGGGGGAGGAGCGGGAGTTCCCCACAATGAGCAGTTCTTC.

The V and J genes are TRBV2 and TRBJ1-4; D is perhaps TRBD1 (6 bases). Germline lookup yields CDR1 SNHLY and CDR2 FYNNEI. There are 13 residues in the CDR3. V lost 6 bases and J 7 bases, leaving 12 bases between the germline ends. Written as DNA, the CDR3 is TGTGCCAGCAGGGGGGGGCGAGGTGAAAAACTGTTTTTT. The encoded protein is CASRGGRGEKLFF.

On this clone: In the same sample, other DNA sequences code for this CDR3. The V and J genes are TRBV6-5 and TRBJ1-5, with D unclear. CDR3 size: 14 residues. Per the germline V gene, CDR1 is MNHEY and CDR2 is SVGAGI. V lost 0 bases to trimming and J lost 1 base, with 4 bases between them. CDR3 amino acids: CASSYSRSNQPQHF. As DNA, the CDR3 is TGTGCCAGCAGTTACTCCAGGAGCAATCAGCCCCAGCATTTT.

The J gene is TRBJ1-2, the V gene TRBV4-3; TRBD1 aligns across 8 bases. CDR1 and CDR2 from the germline V gene are LGHNA and YSLEER. Germline trimming cut 3 bases from V and 4 bases from J; bases unmatched to any gene: 10. CDR3 length: 16 amino acids. The CDR3 loop is CASSQSLGTGSYGYTF. The CDR3 bases are TGCGCCAGCAGCCAGTCCCTTGGGACAGGAAGCTATGGCTACACCTTC.

The chain combines TRBV15 with TRBJ1-2, with 8 bases matching TRBD1. J gave up 2 bases and V 1 base, and 15 bases lay outside the gene matches. The CDR3 covers 19 residues. From germline, CDR1 is LNHNV and CDR2 YYDKDF (reference sequence). In nucleotides, the CDR3 is TGTGCCACCAGCAGAGGGGGAAAGGGACAGGCCTTTTTGAACTATGGCTACACCTTC. Translated: CATSRGGKGQAFLNYGYTF.

This sequence joins TRBV18 and TRBJ2-5; D unclear. Trimming removed 6 bases from V and 2 bases from J, with 16 bases in between. The germline V gene encodes CDR1 KGHSH and CDR2 LQKENI. There are 15 residues in the CDR3. The CDR3 reads CASSPVGQVQETQYF. The DNA for the CDR3 is TGTGCCAGCTCCCCAGTCGGTCAGGTTCAAGAGACCCAGTACTTC.

The CDR3 nucleotides are TGTGCCAGTGCAGGAGGGTACACTGAAGCTTTCTTT. Protein sequence: CASAGGYTEAFF. This chain connects TRBV19 to TRBJ1-1; D unresolved. The CDR3 is 12 residues long. Germline-derived CDR1 and CDR2 are LNHDA and SQIVND (reference sequence). Deletions cut 8 bases from V and 3 bases from J, with 10 bases between.

The CDR3 reads CASSLGSSGQETQYF. In DNA form, the CDR3 reads TGCGCCAGCAGCTTGGGGAGTAGCGGCCAAGAGACCCAGTACTTC. The chain recombines TRBV5-1 with TRBJ2-5, with D tentatively TRBD2 (6 bases). The CDR3 consists of 15 residues. The V and J ends lost 0 bases and 1 base respectively, with 10 bases between them. Germline-derived CDR1 and CDR2 are SGHRS and YFSETQ.

The gene calls are TRBV7-8 and TRBJ2-1, with D perhaps matching TRBD1 (5 bases). The CDR3 loop spans 13 amino acids. CDR1 is SGHVS, CDR2 FQNEAQ, per germline. Trimming removed 2 bases at V and 3 bases at J, with 5 bases between. CDR3: CASSLQGYNEQFF. In DNA form, the CDR3 reads TGTGCCAGCAGCTTACAGGGCTACAATGAGCAGTTCTTC.